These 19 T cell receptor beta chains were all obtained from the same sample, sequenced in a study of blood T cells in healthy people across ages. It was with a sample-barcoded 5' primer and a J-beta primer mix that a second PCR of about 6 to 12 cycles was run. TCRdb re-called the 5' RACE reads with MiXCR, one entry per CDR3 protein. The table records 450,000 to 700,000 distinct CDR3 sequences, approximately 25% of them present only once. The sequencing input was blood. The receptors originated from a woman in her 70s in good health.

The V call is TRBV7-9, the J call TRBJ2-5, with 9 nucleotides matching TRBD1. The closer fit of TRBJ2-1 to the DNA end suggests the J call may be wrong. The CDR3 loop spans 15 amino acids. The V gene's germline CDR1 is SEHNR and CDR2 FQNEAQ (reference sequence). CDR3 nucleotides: TGTGCCAGCAGCTCCGGACAGGGGTACAACAATGAGCAGTTCTTC. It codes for CASSSGQGYNNEQFF.

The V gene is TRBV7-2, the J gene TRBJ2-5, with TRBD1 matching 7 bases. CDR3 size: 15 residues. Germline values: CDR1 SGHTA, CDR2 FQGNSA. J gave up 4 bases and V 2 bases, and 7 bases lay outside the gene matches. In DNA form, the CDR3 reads TGTGCCAGCAGCTTACAACCCCGACAGGGAGAGACCCAGTACTTC. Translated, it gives CASSLQPRQGETQYF.

CDR3 sequence: CSVGLAGAIEQFF. In nucleotides, the CDR3 is TGCAGCGTGGGACTAGCGGGAGCGATTGAGCAGTTCTTC. This sequence joins TRBV29-1 and TRBJ2-5; 14 bases agree with TRBD2. The end of the DNA aligns better with TRBJ2-1, so the J call may be wrong. CDR1 and CDR2 (germline): SQVTM, ANQGSEA. The length of the CDR3 is 13 residues.

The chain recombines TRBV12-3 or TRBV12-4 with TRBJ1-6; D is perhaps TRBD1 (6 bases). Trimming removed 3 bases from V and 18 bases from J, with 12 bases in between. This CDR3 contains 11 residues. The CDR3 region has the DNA TGTGCCAGCAGTTTGCGGGGGACACACCACTTT. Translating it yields CASSLRGTHHF.

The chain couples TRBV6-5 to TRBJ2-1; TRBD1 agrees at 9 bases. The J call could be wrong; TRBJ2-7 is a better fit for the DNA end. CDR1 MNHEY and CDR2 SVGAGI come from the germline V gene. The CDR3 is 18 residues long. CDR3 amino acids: CASSYRMPGQGESYEQYV. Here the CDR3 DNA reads TGTGCCAGCAGTTACCGGATGCCGGGACAGGGTGAGTCCTACGAGCAGTACGTC.

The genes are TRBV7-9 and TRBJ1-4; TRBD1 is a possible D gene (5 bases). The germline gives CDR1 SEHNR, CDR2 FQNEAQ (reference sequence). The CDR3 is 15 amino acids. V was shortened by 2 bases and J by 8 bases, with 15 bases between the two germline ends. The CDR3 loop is CASSLRAGKGEKLFF. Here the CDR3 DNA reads TGTGCCAGCAGCTTACGGGCAGGGAAAGGAGAAAAACTGTTTTTT.

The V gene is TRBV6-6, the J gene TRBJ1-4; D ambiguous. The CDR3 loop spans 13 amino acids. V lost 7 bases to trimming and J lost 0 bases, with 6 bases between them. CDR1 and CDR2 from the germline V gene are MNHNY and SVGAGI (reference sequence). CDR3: CASTRPTNEKLFF. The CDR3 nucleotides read TGTGCCAGCACAAGACCAACTAATGAAAAACTGTTTTTT.

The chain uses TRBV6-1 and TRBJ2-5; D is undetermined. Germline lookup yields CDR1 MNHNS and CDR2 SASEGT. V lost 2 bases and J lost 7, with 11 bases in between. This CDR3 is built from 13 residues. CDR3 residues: CASSESPPGTQYF. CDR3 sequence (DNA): TGTGCCAGCAGTGAATCCCCACCCGGGACCCAGTACTTC.

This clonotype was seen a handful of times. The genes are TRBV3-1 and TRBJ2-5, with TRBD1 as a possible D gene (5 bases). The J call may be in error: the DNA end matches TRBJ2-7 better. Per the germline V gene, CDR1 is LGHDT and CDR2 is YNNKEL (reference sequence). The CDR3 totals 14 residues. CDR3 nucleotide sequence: TGTGCCAGCAGCCAGGGGCAGTTGGTATACGAGCAGTACTTC. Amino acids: CASSQGQLVYEQYF.

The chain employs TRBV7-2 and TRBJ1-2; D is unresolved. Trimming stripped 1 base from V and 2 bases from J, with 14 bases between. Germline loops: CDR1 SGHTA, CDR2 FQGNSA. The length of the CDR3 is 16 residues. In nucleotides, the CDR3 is TGTGCCAGCAGCTTAGAGTACGTCGGCAGAAACTATGGCTACACCTTC. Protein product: CASSLEYVGRNYGYTF.

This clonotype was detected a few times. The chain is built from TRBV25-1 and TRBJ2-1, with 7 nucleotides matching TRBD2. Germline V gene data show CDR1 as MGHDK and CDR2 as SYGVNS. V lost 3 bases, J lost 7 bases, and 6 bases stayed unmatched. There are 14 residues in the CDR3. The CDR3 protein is CASSDSLGGNEQFF. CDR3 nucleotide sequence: TGTGCCAGCAGTGACTCGCTGGGGGGGAATGAGCAGTTCTTC.

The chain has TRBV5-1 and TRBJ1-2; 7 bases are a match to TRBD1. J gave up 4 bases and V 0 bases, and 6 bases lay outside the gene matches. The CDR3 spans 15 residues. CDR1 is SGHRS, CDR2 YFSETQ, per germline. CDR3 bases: TGCGCCAGCAGCTTGGGGGACAGCGGCTTCTATGGCTACACCTTC. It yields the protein CASSLGDSGFYGYTF.

Here the CDR3 DNA reads TGTGCCAGCACCTCCAGGGACGTCAATGAGCAGTTCTTC. Protein sequence: CASTSRDVNEQFF. The chain carries TRBV7-2 and TRBJ2-1, with D possibly being TRBD1 or TRBD2 (5 bases each). The CDR3 consists of 13 residues. Trimming left V 7 bases short and J 6 bases short, with 13 bases between. Looked up from germline, CDR1 is SGHTA and CDR2 is FQGNSA.

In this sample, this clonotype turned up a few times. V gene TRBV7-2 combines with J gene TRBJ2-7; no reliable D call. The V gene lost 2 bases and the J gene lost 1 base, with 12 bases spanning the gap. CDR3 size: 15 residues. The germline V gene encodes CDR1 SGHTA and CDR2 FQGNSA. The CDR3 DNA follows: TGTGCCAGCAGCTTAAGTTTTGGTGGGTCCTACGAGCAGTACTTC. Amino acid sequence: CASSLSFGGSYEQYF.

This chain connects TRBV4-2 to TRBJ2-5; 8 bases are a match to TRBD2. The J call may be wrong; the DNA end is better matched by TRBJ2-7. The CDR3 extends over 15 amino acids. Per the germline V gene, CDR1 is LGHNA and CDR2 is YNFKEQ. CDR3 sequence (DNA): TGTGCCAGCAGCCAAGGGACTAGCCTTACCTACGAGCAGTACTTC. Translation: CASSQGTSLTYEQYF.

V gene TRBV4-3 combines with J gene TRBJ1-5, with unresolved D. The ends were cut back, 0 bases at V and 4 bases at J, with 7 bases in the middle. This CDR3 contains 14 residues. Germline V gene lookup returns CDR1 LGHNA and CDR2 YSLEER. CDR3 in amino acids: CASSQDIWNQPQHF. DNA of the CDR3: TGCGCCAGCAGCCAAGATATATGGAATCAGCCCCAGCATTTT.

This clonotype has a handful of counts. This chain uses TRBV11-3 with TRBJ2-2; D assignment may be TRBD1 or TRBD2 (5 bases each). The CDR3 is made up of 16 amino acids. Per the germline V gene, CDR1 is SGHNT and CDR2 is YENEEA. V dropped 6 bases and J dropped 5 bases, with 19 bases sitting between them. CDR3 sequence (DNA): TGTGCCAGCAGGCCCCGGGGCCAATTGGGGACCGGGGAGCTGTTTTTT. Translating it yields CASRPRGQLGTGELFF.

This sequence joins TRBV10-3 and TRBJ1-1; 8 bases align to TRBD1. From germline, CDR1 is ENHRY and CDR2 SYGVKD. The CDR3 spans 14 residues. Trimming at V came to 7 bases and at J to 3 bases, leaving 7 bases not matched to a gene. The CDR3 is CAIKNRGDDTEAFF. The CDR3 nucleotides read TGTGCCATCAAGAACAGGGGGGACGACACTGAAGCTTTCTTT.

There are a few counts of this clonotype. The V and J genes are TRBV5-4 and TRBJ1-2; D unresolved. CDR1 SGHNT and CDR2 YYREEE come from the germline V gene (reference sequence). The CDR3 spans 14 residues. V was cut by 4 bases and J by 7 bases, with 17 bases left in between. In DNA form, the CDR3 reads TGTGCCAGCAGCGAAGGGATCTCCGAGGGTGGCTACACCTTC. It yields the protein CASSEGISEGGYTF.